Shown below are 17 T cell receptor beta chains from a single sample sequenced in a study of tumour-infiltrating T cells in Burkitt lymphoma. The data were produced by immunoSEQ multiplex PCR, yet TCRdb's version contains in-frame clones alone and is incomplete. This table has under 5,500 clones, around 80% appearing once. The sample was tumor tissue. Receptor source: a human donor with diffuse large B-cell lymphoma. Some clones in this sample may be carry-over from other donors' samples.

The chain is built from TRBV7-9 and TRBJ1-2; D possibly corresponds to TRBD1 (6 bases). The CDR3 spans 15 residues. Germline assignment: CDR1 SEHNR and CDR2 FQNEAQ (reference sequence). V lost 1 base to trimming and J lost 8 bases, with 17 bases between them. The CDR3 reads CASSLGASGGLGYTF. Here the CDR3 DNA reads TGTGCCAGCAGCTTAGGCGCTTCGGGGGGCCTCGGCTACACCTTC.

The chain carries TRBV6-5 and TRBJ1-3; D is unclear. The CDR3 sequence is 14 residues long. Germline V lookup: CDR1 MNHEY, CDR2 SVGAGI. Trimming cost V 4 bases and J 2 bases, with 9 bases left between them. CDR3 DNA sequence: TGTGCCAGCAGTTTGAGGACGGCTGGAAACACCATATATTTT. Its protein product is CASSLRTAGNTIYF.

This clone appeared once. V gene TRBV11-2 combines with J gene TRBJ2-7; no reliable D call. The length of the CDR3 is 14 residues. The germline CDR1 and CDR2 sequences are SGHAT and FQNNGV. Trimming cost V 4 bases and J 0 bases, with 10 bases left between them. The CDR3 DNA is TGTGCCAGCAGCTCTTGGACGGTCTCCTACGAGCAGTACTTC. It encodes CASSSWTVSYEQYF.

This rearrangement joins TRBV19 to TRBJ2-3; 7 nucleotides match TRBD2. V gave up 3 bases and J gave up 1 base; unmatched junction bases: 4. Germline V gene data show CDR1 as LNHDA and CDR2 as SQIVND (reference sequence). The CDR3 covers 15 residues. The CDR3 DNA sequence: TGTGCCAGTAGTATCCAGCGGGGTCGCACAGATACGCAGTATTTT. It is translated as CASSIQRGRTDTQYF.

The rearrangement joins TRBV4-1 to TRBJ2-3; the D is unclear. V lost 2 bases and J lost 7, with 16 bases in between. Germline V gene sequence: CDR1 MGHRA, CDR2 YSYEKL. There are 15 residues in the CDR3. The CDR3 reads CASSQSDTLGYTQYF. Here the CDR3 DNA reads TGCGCCAGCAGCCAATCCGACACCCTGGGATATACGCAGTATTTT.

The chain couples TRBV5-1 to TRBJ2-2, with 10 bases identical to TRBD2. The V gene's germline CDR1 is SGHRS and CDR2 YFSETQ. After removal of 4 bases from V and 2 bases from J, the junction contained 5 bases not matched to a gene. The CDR3 totals 16 residues. The CDR3 spells CASSPGLAVNTGELFF. In DNA form, the CDR3 reads TGCGCCAGCAGCCCTGGACTAGCGGTTAACACCGGGGAGCTGTTTTTT. The variable domain in full, with the rest retrieved from reference TRBV5-1 and TRBJ2-2, is KAGVTQTPRYLIKTRGQQVTLSCSPISGHRSVSWYQQTPGQGLQFLFEYFSETQRNKGNFPGRFSGRQFSNSRSEMNVSTLELGDSALYLCASSPGLAVNTGELFFGEGSRLTVL.

This chain joins TRBV5-4 and TRBJ2-3; D is unclear. The CDR3 consists of 14 residues. The germline V gene has CDR1 SGHNT and CDR2 YYREEE (reference sequence). Trimming took off 3 bases at V and 3 bases at J, with 11 bases between the two ends. CDR3 residues: CASSSHFYTDTQYF. CDR3 nucleotides: TGTGCCAGCAGCTCCCATTTCTATACAGATACGCAGTATTTT.

The V call is TRBV15, the J call TRBJ1-3; D ambiguous. Looked up from germline, CDR1 is LNHNV and CDR2 is YYDKDF (reference sequence). The CDR3 has 16 amino acids. V was pared by 0 bases and J by 1 base, with 10 bases between. CDR3 DNA sequence: TGTGCCACCAGCAGAGATCCTCCTGGGTCTGGAAACACCATATATTTT. Translating it yields CATSRDPPGSGNTIYF. The entire variable domain, with the rest obtained from reference TRBV15 and TRBJ1-3, is as follows: DAMVIQNPRYQVTQFGKPVTLSCSQTLNHNVMYWYQQKSSQAPKLLFHYYDKDFNNEADTPDNFQSRRPNTSFCFLDIRSPGLGDTAMYLCATSRDPPGSGNTIYFGEGSWLTVV.

Remarks on this clone: Other DNA sequences within the sample encode an identical CDR3. V usage is TRBV5-1 and J usage is TRBJ2-3, with 9 positions matching TRBD2. Germline loops: CDR1 SGHRS, CDR2 YFSETQ. Trimming at V came to 9 bases and at J to 3 bases, leaving 8 bases not matched to a gene. The CDR3 spans 14 residues. CDR3 amino acids: CATRLAGRTDTQYF. The DNA for the CDR3 is TGCGCCACTCGTCTAGCGGGAAGGACAGATACGCAGTATTTT. Supplemented by reference TRBV5-1 and TRBJ2-3, the full variable domain reads KAGVTQTPRYLIKTRGQQVTLSCSPISGHRSVSWYQQTPGQGLQFLFEYFSETQRNKGNFPGRFSGRQFSNSRSEMNVSTLELGDSALYLCATRLAGRTDTQYFGPGTRLTVL.

The V call is TRBV18, the J call TRBJ2-2; maybe TRBD1 (6 bases). Germline assignment: CDR1 KGHSH and CDR2 LQKENI. V was clipped by 0 bases and J by 7 bases, with 21 bases between them. This CDR3 is 18 amino acids long. The CDR3 sequence: CASSPPSPQGRRGGELFF. In DNA form, the CDR3 reads TGTGCCAGCTCACCACCGTCTCCACAGGGACGACGGGGCGGGGAGCTGTTTTTT.

The CDR3: CASTQGGSYNEQFF. CDR3 in DNA: TGCGCCAGCACCCAAGGCGGGTCCTACAATGAGCAGTTCTTC. The chain joins TRBV5-1 to TRBJ2-1; TRBD2 is a possible D gene (5 bases). Germline CDR1 is SGHRS and CDR2 is YFSETQ. Trimming took 6 bases from V and 1 from J, leaving 11 bases between them. This CDR3 spans 14 amino acids.

The chain has TRBV5-1 and TRBJ2-7; no definite D call. The V and J ends lost 2 bases and 5 bases respectively, with 8 bases between them. This CDR3 has 12 residues. Germline CDR1 and CDR2: SGHRS and YFSETQ. The CDR3 DNA is TGCGCCAGCAGCTTCGAAGGGAACGAGCAGTACTTC. This translates into CASSFEGNEQYF.

The chain uses TRBV29-1 and TRBJ1-1; D unclear. V dropped 3 bases and J dropped 5 bases, with 10 bases sitting between them. The CDR3 extends over 12 amino acids. The V gene's germline CDR1 is SQVTM and CDR2 ANQGSEA. CDR3 coding DNA: TGCAGCGTTGATTTGGGGAGAACTGAAGCTTTCTTT. Translating it yields CSVDLGRTEAFF.

CDR3 bases: TGTGCCATCAGCACCTCGGAGGAGCAGTACTTC. Amino acid sequence: CAISTSEEQYF. This chain uses TRBV10-3 with TRBJ2-7; D gene uncertain. The CDR3 consists of 11 residues. Trimming cost V 6 bases and J 7 bases, with 10 bases left between them. Germline CDR1 ENHRY, CDR2 SYGVKD.

This sequence joins TRBV30 and TRBJ2-1, with D possibly TRBD2 on 5 matching bases. The V end was cut by 2 bases, the J end by 5 bases, with 13 bases between. The CDR3 spans 14 residues. Germline-derived CDR1 and CDR2 are GTSNPN and SVGIG (reference sequence). For the CDR3, the DNA is TGTGCCTGGAGTCGGGGAAAAGAAAACAATGAGCAGTTCTTC. Translated: CAWSRGKENNEQFF.

The chain is built from TRBV5-1 and TRBJ1-5; TRBD1 might be the D (5 bases). Germline lookup yields CDR1 SGHRS and CDR2 YFSETQ. V shed 0 bases and J shed 5 bases, with 9 bases lying between them. This CDR3 spans 14 amino acids. Written as DNA, the CDR3 is TGCGCCAGCAGCTTGGGCCAGGGTCATCAGCCCCAGCATTTT. It specifies CASSLGQGHQPQHF.

The CDR3 spells CASSPQDSTDTQYF. DNA of the CDR3: TGTGCCAGCAGTCCCCAAGACAGCACAGATACGCAGTATTTT. The chain employs TRBV6-5 and TRBJ2-3; D unclear. V lost 5 bases, J lost 0 bases, and 9 bases lay in between. The length of the CDR3 is 14 residues. The V gene's germline CDR1 is MNHEY and CDR2 SVGAGI.